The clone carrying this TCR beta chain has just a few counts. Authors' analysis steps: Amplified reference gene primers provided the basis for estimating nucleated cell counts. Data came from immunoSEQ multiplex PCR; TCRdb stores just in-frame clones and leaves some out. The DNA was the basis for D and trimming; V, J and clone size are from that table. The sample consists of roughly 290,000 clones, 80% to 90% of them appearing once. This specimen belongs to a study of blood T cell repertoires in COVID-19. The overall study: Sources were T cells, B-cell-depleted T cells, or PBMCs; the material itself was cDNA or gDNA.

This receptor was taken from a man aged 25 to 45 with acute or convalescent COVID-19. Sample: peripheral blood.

CDR3 sequence reads: CASSEENPAGGDTQYF. CDR3 coding DNA: TGTGCCAGCAGTGAAGAGAATCCAGCGGGAGGCGATACGCAGTATTTT. The J gene is TRBJ2-3, the V gene TRBV2, with 9 bases that match TRBD2. This CDR3 has 16 residues. After removal of 1 base from V and 6 bases from J, the junction contained 8 bases not matched to a gene. Per germline, CDR1 SNHLY and CDR2 FYNNEI. Using reference TRBV2 and TRBJ2-3 for the parts outside the CDR3, the full variable domain is EPEVTQTPSHQVTQMGQEVILRCVPISNHLYFYWYRQILGQKVEFLVSFYNNEISEKSEIFDDQFSVERPDGSNFTLKIRSTKLEDSAMYFCASSEENPAGGDTQYFGPGTRLTVL.